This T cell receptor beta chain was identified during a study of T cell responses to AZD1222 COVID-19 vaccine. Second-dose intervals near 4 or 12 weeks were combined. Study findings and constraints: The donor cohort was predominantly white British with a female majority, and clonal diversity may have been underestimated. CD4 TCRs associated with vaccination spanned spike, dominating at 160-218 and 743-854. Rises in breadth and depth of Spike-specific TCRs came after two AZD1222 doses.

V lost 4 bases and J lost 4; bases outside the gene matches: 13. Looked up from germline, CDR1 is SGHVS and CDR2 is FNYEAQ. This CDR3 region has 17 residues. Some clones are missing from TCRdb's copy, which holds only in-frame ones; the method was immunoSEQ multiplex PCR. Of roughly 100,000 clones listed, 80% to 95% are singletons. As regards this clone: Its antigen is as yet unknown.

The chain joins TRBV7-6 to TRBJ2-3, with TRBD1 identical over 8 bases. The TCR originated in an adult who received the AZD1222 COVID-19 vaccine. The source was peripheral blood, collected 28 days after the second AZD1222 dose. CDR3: CASSSHFRDRGADTQYF. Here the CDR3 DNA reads TGTGCCAGCAGCTCGCATTTCCGAGACAGGGGAGCAGATACGCAGTATTTT.